The T cell receptor beta chain under discussion was sequenced for a study of cytomegalovirus exposure and HLA in healthy donors. Study-wide context: In a later analysis, it was reported that the approximately 120 validation repertoires had been produced on the same platform as the roughly 610 repertoires belonging to the first cohort.

V lost 1 base to trimming and J lost 5 bases, with 5 bases between them. The germline V gene encodes CDR1 SEHNR and CDR2 FQNEAQ (reference sequence). The CDR3 sequence is 12 residues long. Remarks on this clone: What it binds is unknown. Other DNA variants within this sample encode the same CDR3.

Clones were read by immunoSEQ multiplex PCR, and TCRdb kept only the in-frame ones, dropping some. The table shows about 260,000 clones, with about 90% occurring only once. Study observations and caveats: According to reports, the classifier identified cytomegalovirus status with high specificity and sensitivity. A few CMV-associated chains were confirmed in vitro to be specific for CMV antigens. Listed as cytomegalovirus-associated were around 160 TCR beta chains.

This rearrangement joins TRBV7-9 to TRBJ1-2; no reliable D call. The clonotype was recovered from a woman aged 25-40 years in good health and CMV-seronegative. Sequenced sample: PBMCs. The CDR3, as DNA: TGTGCCAGCAGCTTAGGAGGTTATGGCTACACCTTC. Translation: CASSLGGYGYTF.